The rows below give T cell receptor beta chains drawn from one sample of a study of blood T cell repertoires in COVID-19. The protocol was immunoSEQ multiplex PCR, while the TCRdb copy is restricted to in-frame clones and leaves out a portion. The top ten hold 3% of the sample, which has under 250,000 clones, about 85% seen once. The sample comprised peripheral blood. All receptors come from a man younger than 30 with active or convalescent COVID-19. Both conserved end residues are trimmed from each CDR3. A D gene is named only where the DNA matches it firmly. The listing skips clone size in some rows; elsewhere it reads once, few, many or a size class.

TRBJ2-6 | TRBV24-1 | . | . | ATAHRGGANVLT
TRBJ2-1 | TRBV24-1 | TRBD2 | . | ATSAASGVYNEQF
TRBJ2-2 | TRBV6-2/TRBV6-3 | . | . | ASSYRLTSERTGELF
TRBJ1-3 | TRBV5-1 | . | . | ASSPDSGNTIY
TRBJ1-4 | TRBV19 | TRBD1 | . | ASSDLTGGGEKLF
TRBJ2-3 | TRBV5-4 | . | . | ASSFGPPSTDTQY
TRBJ2-7 | TRBV6-6 | TRBD1 | . | ASRGQYEQY
TRBJ2-1 | TRBV3-1/TRBV3-2 | . | . | ASSQDPEPIYNEQF
TRBJ2-3 | TRBV11-1 | TRBD1 | . | ASSLARTGRIDTQY
TRBJ2-3 | TRBV11-3 | . | . | ASSPSAGTHSTDTQY
TRBJ2-7 | TRBV6-2/TRBV6-3 | . | . | ASSYSPREQQY
TRBJ1-4 | TRBV7-9 | . | . | ASSLGLTNEKLF
TRBJ2-7 | TRBV7-8 | TRBD2 | once | ASSFYAGTSGYEQY
TRBJ1-2 | TRBV5-6 | . | . | ASSFAGVLSYGYT
TRBJ2-1 | TRBV3-1/TRBV3-2 | TRBD2 | . | ASSQDGPAGGGEQF
TRBJ2-7 | TRBV5-5 | . | . | ASSFSLGQGLSYEQY
TRBJ1-5 | TRBV19 | TRBD1 | . | ASSITDRVPSNQPQH
TRBJ1-4 | TRBV5-1 | . | . | ASSLGPSSGTNEKLF
TRBJ1-1 | TRBV10-3 | . | . | AITPGGRTEAF
TRBJ2-1 | TRBV6-2/TRBV6-3 | TRBD2 | once | ASSSLAGSGNEQF
TRBJ2-7 | TRBV4-1 | . | . | ASSQGRGSHEQY
TRBJ1-1 | TRBV6-6 | . | . | ASSYVQGNTEAF
TRBJ2-2 | TRBV11-2 | . | . | ASSLVRGVTGELF
TRBJ1-1 | TRBV2 | . | few | ASSTINTEAF
TRBJ2-1 | TRBV11-1 | . | . | ASSFGTSSYNEQF
TRBJ2-1 | TRBV24-1 | TRBD1 | . | ATSDSRQGAGEQF
TRBJ2-7 | TRBV3-1/TRBV3-2 | . | . | ASSPLAGKRDYEQY
TRBJ2-7 | TRBV18 | . | once | ASSPRLLTTYEQY
TRBJ2-1 | TRBV7-2 | TRBD1 | . | ASSGQGRSYNEQF
TRBJ1-6 | TRBV27 | . | . | ASSLGWGQGTSPLH
TRBJ1-2 | TRBV28 | . | few | ASHYLEHGYT
TRBJ2-1 | TRBV6-2/TRBV6-3 | TRBD2 | . | ASSYLKAGGPKYNEQF
TRBJ1-2 | TRBV30 | . | . | AWSIGTPTYYGYT
TRBJ2-7 | TRBV6-5 | . | . | ASSYSASSYEQY
TRBJ2-6 | TRBV14 | . | . | ASPDRVNSGANVLT
TRBJ2-2 | TRBV27 | . | . | ASSPPLGELF
TRBJ1-5 | TRBV6-6 | TRBD1 | . | ASSSGTASNQPQH
TRBJ2-7 | TRBV6-2/TRBV6-3 | . | few | ASSLGSNEQY
TRBJ1-3 | TRBV19 | . | . | ASSIPPGNTIY
TRBJ2-2 | TRBV10-2 | . | . | ASSDLVGAAGELF
TRBJ2-3 | TRBV6-2/TRBV6-3 | TRBD2 | . | ASSYSVGGDTQY
TRBJ2-5 | TRBV5-5 | TRBD1 | . | ASSPDRVRETQY
TRBJ1-2 | TRBV10-3 | TRBD1 | . | ATAVDRGPGYT
TRBJ2-5 | TRBV10-3 | TRBD1 | . | AISARTGGAQETQY
TRBJ2-3 | TRBV6-2/TRBV6-3 | . | . | ASSGHTDTQY
TRBJ1-5 | TRBV19 | . | once | ASSIASQPQH
TRBJ1-3 | TRBV28 | TRBD1 | . | ASTLDRVIIY
TRBJ2-7 | TRBV28 | . | . | ATLGQIYEQY
TRBJ2-5 | TRBV9 | . | . | ASSVGGSETQY
TRBJ2-5 | TRBV11-2 | TRBD1 | . | ASSLVTGQETQY
TRBJ2-7 | TRBV3-1/TRBV3-2 | TRBD1 | . | ASSQRGLGYEQY